This T cell receptor (beta chain) comes out of a study of cytotoxic CD8 clonotypes in ibrutinib-treated CLL. This clone was seen more than once but under ten times. Its antigen is as yet unknown. Profiled with immunoSEQ multiplex PCR; TCRdb holds only in-frame clones, not every one. The data show fewer than 300,000 clones, with roughly 76% seen just once and around 5.3% held by the top ten. General study findings and limits: Under therapy, public clonotypes either contracted or stayed stable, and they were uncommon. Timing of sampling differed between sustained-remission and progressing patients. Whereas clonality rose at ibrutinib response, it declined toward baseline at progression.

This CDR3 is built from 13 residues. Germline CDR1 is MNHNS and CDR2 is SASEGT. V lost 4 bases and J 8 bases, leaving 14 bases between the germline ends. The specimen comprised PBMCs, sampled at disease progression, from a patient treated with ibrutinib. This clonotype was obtained from a human donor with chronic lymphocytic leukemia. This sequence joins TRBV6-1 and TRBJ1-2, with a possible D match to TRBD1 (5 bases). CDR3 bases: TGTGCCAGCAGTGGACAACAGGACCAAGGCTACACCTTC. Its protein product is CASSGQQDQGYTF.